The clone carrying this TCR beta chain was counted once. Its antigen is as yet unknown. Here immunoSEQ multiplex PCR was the method, and the copy in TCRdb shows in-frame clones only, minus some. The sample includes about 2.3 million clones, approximately 95% seen only once; the top ten take 0.35% to 0.5%. CDR3 length equals 16 residues. Germline loops: CDR1 MDHEN, CDR2 SYDVKM. V lost 5 bases and J lost 3; bases outside the gene matches: 9. This entry is derived from a study of shared clonotypes between healthy human individuals. Whole-study results and caveats: Relative to memory subsets, naive subsets generally showed larger estimated richness.

Source material: naive CD4+ T cells from PBMCs. Subset noted: CD45RA+ positively selected. The chain uses TRBV28 and TRBJ1-5, with 8 bases lining up with TRBD1. This sequence originates from a man between 18 and 35 years old in good health. Some clones in this sample may be carry-over from other donors' samples. CDR3 sequence: CASSPQQGAYNQPQHF. In DNA form, the CDR3 reads TGTGCCAGCAGTCCCCAGCAGGGGGCTTACAATCAGCCCCAGCATTTT.